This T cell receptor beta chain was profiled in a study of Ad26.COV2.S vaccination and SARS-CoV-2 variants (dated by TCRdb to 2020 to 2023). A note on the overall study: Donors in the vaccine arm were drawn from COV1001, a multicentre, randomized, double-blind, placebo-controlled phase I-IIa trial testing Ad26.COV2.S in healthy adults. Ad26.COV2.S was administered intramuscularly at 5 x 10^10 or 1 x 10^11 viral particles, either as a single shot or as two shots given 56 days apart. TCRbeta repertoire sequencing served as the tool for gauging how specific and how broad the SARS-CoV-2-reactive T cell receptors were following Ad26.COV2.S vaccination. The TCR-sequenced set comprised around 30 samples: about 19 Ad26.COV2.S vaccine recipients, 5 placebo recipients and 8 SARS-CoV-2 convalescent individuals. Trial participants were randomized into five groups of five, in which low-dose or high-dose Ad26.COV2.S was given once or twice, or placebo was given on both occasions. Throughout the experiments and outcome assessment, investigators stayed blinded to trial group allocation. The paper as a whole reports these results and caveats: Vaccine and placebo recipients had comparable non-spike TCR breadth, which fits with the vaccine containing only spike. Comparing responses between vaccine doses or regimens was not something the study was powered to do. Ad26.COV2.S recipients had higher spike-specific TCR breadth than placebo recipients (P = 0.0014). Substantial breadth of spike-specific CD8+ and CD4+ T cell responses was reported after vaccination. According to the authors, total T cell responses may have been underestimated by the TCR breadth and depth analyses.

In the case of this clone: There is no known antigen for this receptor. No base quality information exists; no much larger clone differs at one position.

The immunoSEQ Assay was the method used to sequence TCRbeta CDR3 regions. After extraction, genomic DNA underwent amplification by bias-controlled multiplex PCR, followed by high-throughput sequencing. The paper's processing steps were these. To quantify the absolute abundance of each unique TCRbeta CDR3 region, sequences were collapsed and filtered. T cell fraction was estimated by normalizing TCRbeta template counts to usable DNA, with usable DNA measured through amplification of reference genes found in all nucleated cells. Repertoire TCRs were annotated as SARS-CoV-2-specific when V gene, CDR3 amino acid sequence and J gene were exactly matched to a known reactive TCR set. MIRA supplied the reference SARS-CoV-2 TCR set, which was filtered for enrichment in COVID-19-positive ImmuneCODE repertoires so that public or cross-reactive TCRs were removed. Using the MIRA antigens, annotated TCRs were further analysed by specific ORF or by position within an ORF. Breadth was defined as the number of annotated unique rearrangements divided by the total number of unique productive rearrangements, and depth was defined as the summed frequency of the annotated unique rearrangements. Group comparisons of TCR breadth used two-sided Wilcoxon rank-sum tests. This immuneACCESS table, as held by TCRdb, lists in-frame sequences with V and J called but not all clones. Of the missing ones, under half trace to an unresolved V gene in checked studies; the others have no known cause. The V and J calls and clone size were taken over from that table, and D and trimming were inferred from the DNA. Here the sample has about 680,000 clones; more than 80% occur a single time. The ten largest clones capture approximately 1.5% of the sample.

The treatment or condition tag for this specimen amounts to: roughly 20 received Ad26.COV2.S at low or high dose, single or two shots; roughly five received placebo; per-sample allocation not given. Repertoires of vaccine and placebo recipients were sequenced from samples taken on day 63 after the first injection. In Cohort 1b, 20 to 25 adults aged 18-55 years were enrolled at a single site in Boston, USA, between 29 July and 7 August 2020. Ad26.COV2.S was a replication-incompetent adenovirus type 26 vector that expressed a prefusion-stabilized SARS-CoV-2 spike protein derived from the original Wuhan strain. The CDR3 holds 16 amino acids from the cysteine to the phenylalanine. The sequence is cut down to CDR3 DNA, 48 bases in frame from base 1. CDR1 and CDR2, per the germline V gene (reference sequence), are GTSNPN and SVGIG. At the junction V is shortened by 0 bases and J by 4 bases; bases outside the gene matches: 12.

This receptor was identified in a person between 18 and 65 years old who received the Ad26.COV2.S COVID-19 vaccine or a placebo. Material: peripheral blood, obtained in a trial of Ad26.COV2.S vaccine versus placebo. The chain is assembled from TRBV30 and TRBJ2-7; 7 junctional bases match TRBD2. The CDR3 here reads CAWSVIRGVNSYEQYF. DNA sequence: TGTGCCTGGAGTGTAATTCGGGGGGTCAACTCGTACGAGCAGTACTTC.